There are a few counts of the clone carrying this TCR beta chain. The antigen is undetermined. The data were obtained in a study of T-cell reconstitution after alpha-beta-depleted transplantation in children. Study-wide results and caveats: Diversity of TCRbeta at day 60 was high in some patients, arising from surviving recipient T cells and thymic progenitors. When one year had passed after transplant, most T-cell counts and diversity came from newly produced T cells. The study reportedly traced alpha-beta T cells about two months after transplant to several hundred expanded graft clones.

Unique molecular identifiers were built into the TCRbeta library. In TCRdb, the PCR reads were re-called with MiXCR into one record per CDR3 protein. The table shows over 90,000 distinct CDR3 sequences, with under 7% occurring only once. The CDR3 runs to 13 residues. Germline V lookup: CDR1 MNHNS, CDR2 SASEGT. The V gene lost 6 bases and the J gene lost 4 bases, with 9 bases spanning the gap. Sample: PBMCs, mostly from graft donor cells, taken 60 days after TCRalphabeta/CD19-depleted stem cell transplant. The sequence was obtained from a female patient under 10 years old who had a stem cell transplant for Fanconi anemia, so the T cells may come from the graft donor. The V call is TRBV6-1, the J call TRBJ2-2; no reliable D call. The CDR3 region has the DNA TGTGCCAGCAGGGGGTTTCGCACCGGGGAGCTGTTTTTT. This sequence encodes CASRGFRTGELFF.